The 18 T cell receptor beta chains below come from one sample, sequenced in a study of blood T cell repertoires in COVID-19. Libraries were prepared by immunoSEQ multiplex PCR; TCRdb keeps only in-frame clonotypes and omits some of them. The table lists a few hundred thousand clones, less than 90% of them singletons. Sequenced input: PBMCs or T cells enriched from blood (not recorded which). These TCRs come from a woman aged 25 to 39 who had recovered from COVID-19.

The J gene is TRBJ1-3, the V gene TRBV25-1; D is possibly TRBD1 (6 bases). V shed 3 bases and J shed 2 bases, with 11 bases lying between them. This CDR3 region has 15 residues. CDR1 and CDR2 (germline): MGHDK, SYGVNS. The CDR3 DNA follows: TGTGCCAGCAGTGACCCTGGGGGCCCTGGAAACACCATATATTTT. Protein: CASSDPGGPGNTIYF.

A remark on this clone: The identical CDR3 is also encoded by other nucleotide sequences in the sample. CDR3 in DNA: TGTGCCAGCTCACCACCGGGACAGGGATATGGCTACACCTTC. Translation gives CASSPPGQGYGYTF. V is TRBV18 and J is TRBJ1-2, with TRBD1 identical over 9 bases. Germline V gene sequence: CDR1 KGHSH, CDR2 LQKENI. The junction had 1 base not matched to a gene; V was cut back by 0 bases and J by 5 bases. CDR3 size: 14 residues.

This chain uses TRBV7-9 with TRBJ1-2, with 8 bases fitting TRBD1. The CDR3 consists of 16 residues. J gave up 4 bases and V 1 base, and 8 bases lay outside the gene matches. Germline V lookup: CDR1 SEHNR, CDR2 FQNEAQ (reference sequence). The CDR3: CASSLEGQVGPYGYTF. For the CDR3, the DNA is TGTGCCAGCAGCTTAGAGGGACAGGTGGGCCCCTATGGCTACACCTTC.

CDR3 loop: CATSVRAGGLETQYF. The CDR3 nucleotides read TGTGCCACCAGTGTGCGGGCGGGGGGGCTCGAGACCCAGTACTTC. The V call is TRBV24-1, the J call TRBJ2-5; 9 nucleotides line up with TRBD2. V shed 5 bases, J shed 5 bases, and the junction held 8 bases outside the gene matches. CDR3 length: 15 residues. Germline V CDR1 and CDR2: KGHDR, SFDVKD.

The chain carries TRBV6-1 and TRBJ2-7, with TRBD2 as a possible D gene (5 bases). The germline V gene encodes CDR1 MNHNS and CDR2 SASEGT. V was pared by 3 bases and J by 6 bases, with 12 bases between. This CDR3 has 13 residues. The CDR3 region has the DNA TGTGCCAGCAGTGAGAGGGCGTTCGGCGAGCAGTACTTC. Protein sequence: CASSERAFGEQYF.

The chain links TRBV27 to TRBJ2-5, with a weak D call TRBD2 (5 bases). Germline lookup yields CDR1 MNHEY and CDR2 SMNVEV (reference sequence). This CDR3 is 13 amino acids long. V shed 2 bases and J shed 6 bases, with 10 bases lying between them. This chain's CDR3 is CASSLSSGKTQYF. The CDR3 DNA reads as TGTGCCAGCAGTTTAAGTTCGGGAAAGACCCAGTACTTC.

The rearrangement links TRBV6-5 to TRBJ2-2; D may be TRBD1 (6 bases). Germline CDR1 and CDR2: MNHEY and SVGAGI. Trimming left V 6 bases short and J 4 bases short, with 9 bases between. This CDR3 contains 13 residues. CDR3 in amino acids: CASRRTVTGELFF. In DNA, the CDR3 is TGTGCCAGCAGAAGGACAGTCACCGGGGAGCTGTTTTTT.

The chain is built from TRBV28 and TRBJ1-1; D not certain. Per the germline V gene, CDR1 is MDHEN and CDR2 is SYDVKM. This CDR3 region has 14 residues. Trimming took off 6 bases at V and 3 bases at J, with 14 bases between the two ends. CDR3 sequence (DNA): TGTGCCAGCAGCCCCCCCCCGGGTTACACTGAAGCTTTCTTT. Translation gives CASSPPPGYTEAFF.

This clone was seen once. The chain employs TRBV11-2 and TRBJ1-1; the match to TRBD1 covers 10 bases. With 5 bases clipped from V and 5 bases from J, the junction kept 8 bases outside the gene matches. Germline V gene lookup returns CDR1 SGHAT and CDR2 FQNNGV. The CDR3 consists of 15 residues. CDR3 in amino acids: CASSAATGGFTEAFF. The CDR3 DNA follows: TGTGCCAGCAGCGCCGCGACAGGGGGCTTTACTGAAGCTTTCTTT. Filled out from reference TRBV11-2 and TRBJ1-1, the complete variable domain reads EAGVAQSPRYKIIEKRQSVAFWCNPISGHATLYWYQQILGQGPKLLIQFQNNGVVDDSQLPKDRFSAERLKGVDSTLKIQPAKLEDSAVYLCASSAATGGFTEAFFGQGTRLTVV.

V gene TRBV19 combines with J gene TRBJ1-6; perhaps TRBD1 as D (6 bases). The CDR3 has 14 amino acids. CDR1 LNHDA and CDR2 SQIVND come from the germline V gene (reference sequence). V lost 3 bases and J lost 4, with 7 bases in between. CDR3 residues: CASSIRGYNSPLHF. CDR3 DNA: TGTGCCAGTAGTATCAGGGGATATAATTCACCCCTCCACTTT.

This chain connects TRBV6-5 to TRBJ1-3, with TRBD1 matching 9 bases. The V and J ends lost 6 bases and 3 bases, in that order; junction bases with no gene match: 3. The V gene's germline CDR1 is MNHEY and CDR2 SVGAGI. The CDR3 length is 14 residues. This CDR3 is CASSNRGLGNTIYF. The CDR3 DNA sequence: TGTGCCAGCAGCAACAGGGGGCTTGGAAACACCATATATTTT.

This chain links TRBV20-1 with TRBJ1-1; no definite D call. The germline V and J ends were trimmed by 6 bases and 0 bases, with 8 bases remaining between them. This CDR3 region has 12 residues. CDR1 and CDR2 from the germline V gene are DFQATT and SNEGSKA (reference sequence). CDR3 sequence reads: CSASRLNTEAFF. CDR3 nucleotides: TGCAGTGCGAGTCGTCTGAACACTGAAGCTTTCTTT.

This sequence joins TRBV7-8 and TRBJ2-7; 7 bases fit TRBD1. The length of the CDR3 is 14 residues. Losses at the gene ends were 4 bases for V and 2 bases for J; bases not matched to a gene: 5. Looked up from germline, CDR1 is SGHVS and CDR2 is FQNEAQ. The CDR3 is CASSSGTVPYEQYF. The DNA for the CDR3 is TGTGCCAGCAGCTCCGGGACAGTCCCCTACGAGCAGTACTTC.

The rearrangement uses TRBV5-6 and TRBJ1-1; possibly TRBD1 for D (5 bases). Between the trimmed V and J ends, which lost 0 bases and 0 bases, there was a span of 12 bases. The CDR3 totals 16 residues. CDR1 and CDR2 from the germline V gene are SGHDT and YYEEEE. CDR3 bases: TGTGCCAGCAGCTTGGCCCAGGCAGGGATGAACACTGAAGCTTTCTTT. Its protein product is CASSLAQAGMNTEAFF.

The chain joins TRBV4-3 to TRBJ1-1; D uncertain. The CDR3 is 15 residues long. Per the germline V gene, CDR1 is LGHNA and CDR2 is YSLEER. Trimming shortened V by 1 base and J by 6 bases, and 15 bases separated the two germline ends. The CDR3 loop reads CASSQVRGRRAEAFF. The CDR3 DNA is TGCGCCAGCAGCCAAGTACGTGGTCGGCGGGCTGAAGCTTTCTTT.

This clone was seen only a few times. V usage is TRBV5-5 and J usage is TRBJ1-3, with 7 nucleotides matching TRBD1. The CDR3 has 16 residues. The V and J ends lost 4 bases and 2 bases, in that order; junction bases with no gene match: 9. Germline loops: CDR1 SGHKS, CDR2 YYEKEE (reference sequence). CDR3 sequence (DNA): TGTGCCAGCAGCCCACGTGACAGGGAACCTGGAAACACCATATATTTT. It specifies CASSPRDREPGNTIYF.

The V gene is TRBV11-3, the J gene TRBJ2-2; the D gene is possibly TRBD2 (5 bases). V lost 5 bases and J 6 bases, leaving 13 bases between the germline ends. This CDR3 region has 14 residues. Germline assignment: CDR1 SGHNT and CDR2 YENEEA. The CDR3, as DNA: TGTGCCAGCAGCCCTACTTCGGGGTCCGGGGAGCTGTTTTTT. It translates to CASSPTSGSGELFF. The full variable domain, completed using reference TRBV11-3 and TRBJ2-2, is EAGVVQSPRYKIIEKKQPVAFWCNPISGHNTLYWYLQNLGQGPELLIRYENEEAVDDSQLPKDRFSAERLKGVDSTLKIQPAELGDSAVYLCASSPTSGSGELFFGEGSRLTVL.

The chain carries TRBV13 and TRBJ2-7; D ambiguous. The CDR3 covers 13 residues. V lost 4 bases, J lost 2 bases, and 9 bases lay in between. Germline CDR1 and CDR2: PRHDT and FYEKMQ (reference sequence). The CDR3 DNA reads as TGTGCCAGCAGCTCCCCCAGCGCCTACGAGCAGTACTTC. It encodes CASSSPSAYEQYF. The full variable domain, with the rest looked up from reference TRBV13 and TRBJ2-7, is AAGVIQSPRHLIKEKRETATLKCYPIPRHDTVYWYQQGPGQDPQFLISFYEKMQSDKGSIPDRFSAQQFSDYHSELNMSSLELGDSALYFCASSSPSAYEQYFGPGTRLTVT.